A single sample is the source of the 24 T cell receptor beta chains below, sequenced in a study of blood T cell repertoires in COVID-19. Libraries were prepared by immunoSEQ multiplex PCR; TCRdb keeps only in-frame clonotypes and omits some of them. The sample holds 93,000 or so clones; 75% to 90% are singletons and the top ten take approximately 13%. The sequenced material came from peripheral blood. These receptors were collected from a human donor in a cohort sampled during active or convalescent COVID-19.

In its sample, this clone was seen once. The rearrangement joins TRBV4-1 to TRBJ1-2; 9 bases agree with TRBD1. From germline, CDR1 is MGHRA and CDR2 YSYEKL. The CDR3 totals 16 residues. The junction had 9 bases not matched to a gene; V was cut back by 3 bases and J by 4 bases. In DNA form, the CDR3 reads TGCGCCAGCAGCCACCATTCCGGGACAGGGAGCTATGGCTACACCTTC. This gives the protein CASSHHSGTGSYGYTF.

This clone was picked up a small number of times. DNA for the CDR3: TGTGCCAGCAGTGACTCAGGGGGTAGCACAGATACGCAGTATTTT. Amino acids: CASSDSGGSTDTQYF. The chain joins TRBV6-4 to TRBJ2-3; D is perhaps TRBD1 (6 bases). V lost 0 bases, J lost 0 bases, and 7 bases lay in between. Germline CDR1 MRHNA, CDR2 SNTAGT. The CDR3 sequence is 15 residues long.

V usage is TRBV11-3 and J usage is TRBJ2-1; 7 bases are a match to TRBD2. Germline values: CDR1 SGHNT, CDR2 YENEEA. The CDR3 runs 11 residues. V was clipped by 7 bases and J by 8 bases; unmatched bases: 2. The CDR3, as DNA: TGTGCCAGCACCGCGGGGGATGAGCAGTTCTTC. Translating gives CASTAGDEQFF.

The CDR3 nucleotides are TGTGCCAGCAGTGGCAATAGCGGGGGGGGCACAGATACGCAGTATTTT. Translated, it gives CASSGNSGGGTDTQYF. This chain links TRBV2 with TRBJ2-3; 11 bases fit TRBD2. The V gene's germline CDR1 is SNHLY and CDR2 FYNNEI. V lost 4 bases to trimming and J lost 1 base; unmatched junction nucleotides: 4. This CDR3 region has 16 residues. Combining the CDR3 with reference TRBV2 and TRBJ2-3 gives the whole variable domain EPEVTQTPSHQVTQMGQEVILRCVPISNHLYFYWYRQILGQKVEFLVSFYNNEISEKSEIFDDQFSVERPDGSNFTLKIRSTKLEDSAMYFCASSGNSGGGTDTQYFGPGTRLTVL.

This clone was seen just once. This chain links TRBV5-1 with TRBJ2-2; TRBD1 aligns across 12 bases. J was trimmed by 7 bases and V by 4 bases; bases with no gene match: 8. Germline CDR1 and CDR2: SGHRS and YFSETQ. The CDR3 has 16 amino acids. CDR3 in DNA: TGCGCCAGCAGCGGGGCCGGGACAGGGGGCCTCGGGGAGCTGTTTTTT. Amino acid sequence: CASSGAGTGGLGELFF.

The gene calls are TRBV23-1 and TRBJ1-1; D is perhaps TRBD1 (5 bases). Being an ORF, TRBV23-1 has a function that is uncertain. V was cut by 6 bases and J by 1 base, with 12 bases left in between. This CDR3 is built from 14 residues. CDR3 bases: TGCGCCAGCAGCCAACCGACAGCGAACACTGAAGCTTTCTTT. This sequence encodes CASSQPTANTEAFF.

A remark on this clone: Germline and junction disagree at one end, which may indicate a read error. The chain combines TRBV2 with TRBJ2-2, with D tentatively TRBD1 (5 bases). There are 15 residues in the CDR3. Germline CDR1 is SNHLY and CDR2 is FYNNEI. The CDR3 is CASREGQLNTGELFF. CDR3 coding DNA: TGTGCCAGCAGGGAAGGACAATTGAACACCGGGGAGCTGTTTTTT. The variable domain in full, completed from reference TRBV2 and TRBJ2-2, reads EPEVTQTPSHQVTQMGQEVILRCVPISNHLYFYWYRQILGQKVEFLVSFYNNEISEKSEIFDDQFSVERPDGSNFTLKIRSTKLEDSAMYFCASREGQLNTGELFFGEGSRLTVL.

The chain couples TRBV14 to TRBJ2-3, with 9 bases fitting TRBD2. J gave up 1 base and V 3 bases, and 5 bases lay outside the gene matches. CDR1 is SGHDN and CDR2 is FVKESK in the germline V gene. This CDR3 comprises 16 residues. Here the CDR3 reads CASSQKRLAGTDTQYF. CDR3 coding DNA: TGTGCCAGCAGCCAGAAGAGACTAGCGGGCACAGATACGCAGTATTTT.

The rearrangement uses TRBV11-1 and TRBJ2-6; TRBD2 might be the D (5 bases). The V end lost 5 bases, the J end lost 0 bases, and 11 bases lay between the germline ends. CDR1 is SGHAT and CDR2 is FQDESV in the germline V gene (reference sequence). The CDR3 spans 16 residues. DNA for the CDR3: TGTGCCAGCAGCCGCTCCCGGGGCTCTGGGGCCAACGTCCTGACTTTC. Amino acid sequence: CASSRSRGSGANVLTF.

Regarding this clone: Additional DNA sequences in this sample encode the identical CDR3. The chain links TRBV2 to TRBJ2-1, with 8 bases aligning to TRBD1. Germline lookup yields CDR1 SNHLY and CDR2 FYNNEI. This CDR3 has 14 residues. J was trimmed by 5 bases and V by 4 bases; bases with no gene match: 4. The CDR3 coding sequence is TGTGCCAGCAGTGGTAGACAGGGGAACAATGAGCAGTTCTTC. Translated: CASSGRQGNNEQFF.

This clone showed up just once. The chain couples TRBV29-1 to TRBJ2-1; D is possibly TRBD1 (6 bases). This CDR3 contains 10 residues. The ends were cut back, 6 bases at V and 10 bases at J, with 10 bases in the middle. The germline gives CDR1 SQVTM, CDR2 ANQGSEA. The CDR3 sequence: CSVRGGEQFF. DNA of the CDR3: TGCAGCGTCAGGGGTGGCGAGCAGTTCTTC.

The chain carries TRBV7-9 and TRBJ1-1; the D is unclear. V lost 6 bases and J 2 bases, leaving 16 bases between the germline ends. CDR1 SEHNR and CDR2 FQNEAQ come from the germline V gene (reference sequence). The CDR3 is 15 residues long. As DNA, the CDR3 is TGTGCCAGCAGACCTGGGCGGGGAGAAAACACTGAAGCTTTCTTT. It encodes CASRPGRGENTEAFF.

The CDR3 DNA follows: TGCGCCAGCAGTCTAATAGGGGGACAGGGAATATACGAGCAGTACTTC. Amino acids: CASSLIGGQGIYEQYF. V and J are TRBV5-1 and TRBJ2-7, with 9 bases aligning to TRBD1. The V gene's germline CDR1 is SGHRS and CDR2 YFSETQ. The length of the CDR3 is 16 residues. The ends lost 5 bases at V and 4 bases at J; junction bases unmatched: 13.

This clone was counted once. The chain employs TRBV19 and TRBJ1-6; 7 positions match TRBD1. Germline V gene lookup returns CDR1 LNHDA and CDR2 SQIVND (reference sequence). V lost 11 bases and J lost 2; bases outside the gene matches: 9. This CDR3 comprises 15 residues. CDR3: CASHITGAYNSPLHF. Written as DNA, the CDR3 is TGTGCCTCTCACATAACAGGGGCCTATAATTCACCCCTCCACTTT.

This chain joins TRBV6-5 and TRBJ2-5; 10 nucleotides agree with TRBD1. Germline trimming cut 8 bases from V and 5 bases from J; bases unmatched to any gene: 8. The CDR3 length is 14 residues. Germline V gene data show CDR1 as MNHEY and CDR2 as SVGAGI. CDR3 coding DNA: TGTGCCAGCGCCAGACAGGGGGCCGTGGAGACCCAGTACTTC. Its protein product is CASARQGAVETQYF.

The CDR3 sequence: CASSRDFNSYEQYF. CDR3 bases: TGTGCCAGTAGTAGGGACTTCAATTCCTACGAGCAGTACTTC. This chain links TRBV19 with TRBJ2-7; possible D gene TRBD2, 6 bases. The V end was cut by 4 bases, the J end by 1 base, with 11 bases between. The CDR3 covers 14 residues. Germline V lookup: CDR1 LNHDA, CDR2 SQIVND (reference sequence).

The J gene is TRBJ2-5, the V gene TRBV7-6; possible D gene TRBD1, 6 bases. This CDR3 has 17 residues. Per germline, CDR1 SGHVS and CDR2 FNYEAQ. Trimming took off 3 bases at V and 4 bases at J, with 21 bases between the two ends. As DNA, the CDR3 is TGTGCCAGCAGCTTTCTGGCCCAGGGGCTGATGATAGAGACCCAGTACTTC. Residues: CASSFLAQGLMIETQYF.

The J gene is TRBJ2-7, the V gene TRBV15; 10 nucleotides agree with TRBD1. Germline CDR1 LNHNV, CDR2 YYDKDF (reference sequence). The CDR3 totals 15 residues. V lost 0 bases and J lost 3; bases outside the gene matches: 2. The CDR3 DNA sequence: TGTGCCACCAGCAGAGACCGGGACAGGGGCTACGAGCAGTACTTC. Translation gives CATSRDRDRGYEQYF. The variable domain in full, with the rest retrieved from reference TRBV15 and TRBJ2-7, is DAMVIQNPRYQVTQFGKPVTLSCSQTLNHNVMYWYQQKSSQAPKLLFHYYDKDFNNEADTPDNFQSRRPNTSFCFLDIRSPGLGDTAMYLCATSRDRDRGYEQYFGPGTRLTVT.

In DNA form, the CDR3 reads TGTGCCACCAGTGATGGTCAGGGGGCGCGTGGCTACACCTTC. Its translation: CATSDGQGARGYTF. The chain employs TRBV24-1 and TRBJ1-2; 8 bases align to TRBD1. Germline V gene data show CDR1 as KGHDR and CDR2 as SFDVKD. This CDR3 is built from 14 residues. V gave up 3 bases and J gave up 7 bases; unmatched junction bases: 6.

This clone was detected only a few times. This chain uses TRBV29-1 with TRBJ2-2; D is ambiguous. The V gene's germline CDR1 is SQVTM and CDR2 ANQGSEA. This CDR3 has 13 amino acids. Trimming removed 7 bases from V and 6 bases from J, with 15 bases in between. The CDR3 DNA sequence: TGCAGCGCACAGAAGGTAAACGCCGGGGAGCTGTTTTTT. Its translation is CSAQKVNAGELFF.

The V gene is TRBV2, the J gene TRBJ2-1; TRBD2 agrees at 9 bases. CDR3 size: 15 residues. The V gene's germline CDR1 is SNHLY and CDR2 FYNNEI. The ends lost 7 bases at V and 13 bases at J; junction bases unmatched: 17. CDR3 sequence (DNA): TGTGCCAGCAACCTTAACAGCGGGGGGCCTCATAAACAGTTCTTC. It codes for CASNLNSGGPHKQFF. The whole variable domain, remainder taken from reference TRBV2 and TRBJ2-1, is EPEVTQTPSHQVTQMGQEVILRCVPISNHLYFYWYRQILGQKVEFLVSFYNNEISEKSEIFDDQFSVERPDGSNFTLKIRSTKLEDSAMYFCASNLNSGGPHKQFFGPGTRLTVL.

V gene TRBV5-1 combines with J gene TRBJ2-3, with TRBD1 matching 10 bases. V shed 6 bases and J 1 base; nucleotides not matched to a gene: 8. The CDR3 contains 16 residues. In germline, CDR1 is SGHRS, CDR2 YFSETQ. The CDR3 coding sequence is TGCGCCAGCACCCGGGACGGGACAGGGGGCACAGATACGCAGTATTTT. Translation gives CASTRDGTGGTDTQYF.

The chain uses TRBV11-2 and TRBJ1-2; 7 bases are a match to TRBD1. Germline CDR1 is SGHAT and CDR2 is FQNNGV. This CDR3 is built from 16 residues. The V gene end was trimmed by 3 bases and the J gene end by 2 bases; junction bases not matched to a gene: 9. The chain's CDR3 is CASSLTGRRENYGYTF. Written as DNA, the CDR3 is TGTGCCAGCAGCTTGACAGGGAGGAGAGAAAACTATGGCTACACCTTC.

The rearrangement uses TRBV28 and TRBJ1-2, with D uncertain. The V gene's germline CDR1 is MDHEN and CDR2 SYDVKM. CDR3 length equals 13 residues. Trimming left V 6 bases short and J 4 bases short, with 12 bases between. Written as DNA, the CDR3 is TGTGCCAGCAGGAGGGCCAGTAGCTATGGCTACACCTTC. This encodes CASRRASSYGYTF.